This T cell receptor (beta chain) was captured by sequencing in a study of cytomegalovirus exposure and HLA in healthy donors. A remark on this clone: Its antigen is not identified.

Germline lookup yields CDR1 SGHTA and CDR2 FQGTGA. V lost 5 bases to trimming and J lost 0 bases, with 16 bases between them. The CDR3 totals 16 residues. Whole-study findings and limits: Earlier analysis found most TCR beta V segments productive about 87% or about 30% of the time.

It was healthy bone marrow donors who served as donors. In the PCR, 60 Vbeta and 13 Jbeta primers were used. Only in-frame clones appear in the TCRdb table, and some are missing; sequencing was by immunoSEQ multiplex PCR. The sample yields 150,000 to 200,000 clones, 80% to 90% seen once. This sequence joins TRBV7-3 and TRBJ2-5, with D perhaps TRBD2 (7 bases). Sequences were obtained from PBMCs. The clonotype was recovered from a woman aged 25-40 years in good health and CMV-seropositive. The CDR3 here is CASSRTGGTYQETQYF. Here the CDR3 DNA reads TGTGCCAGCAGCCGTACGGGGGGCACGTACCAAGAGACCCAGTACTTC.